A single sample is the source of the 25 T cell receptor beta chains below, sequenced in a study of neurological immune-mediated disorders. From the 5' RACE reads, TCRdb called clonotypes with MiXCR, one entry per CDR3 protein. There are some 60,000 distinct CDR3 sequences in the sample; less than 2.5% occur only once, and 2.5% to 3.5% lies in the top ten. Sequencing was performed on PBMCs. All receptors derive from a man in his fifties with multiple sclerosis.

This clonotype was found many times. The rearrangement links TRBV3-1 to TRBJ2-2; tentatively, D is TRBD1 (5 bases). The CDR3 has 15 amino acids. Trimming removed 6 bases from V and 0 bases from J, with 11 bases in between. In germline, CDR1 is LGHDT, CDR2 YNNKEL (reference sequence). CDR3 region: CASSPTASNTGELFF. The CDR3 DNA sequence: TGTGCCAGCAGTCCGACAGCCTCGAACACCGGGGAGCTGTTTTTT. Full variable domain (rest looked up from reference TRBV3-1 and TRBJ2-2): DTAVSQTPKYLVTQMGNDKSIKCEQNLGHDTMYWYKQDSKKFLKIMFSYNNKELIINETVPNRFSPKSPDKAHLNLHINSLELGDSAVYFCASSPTASNTGELFFGEGSRLTVL.

This clonotype has a count of ten or more. The V gene is TRBV7-2, the J gene TRBJ2-7, with D possibly called TRBD1 or TRBD2 (5 bases each). Trimming removed 3 bases at V and 3 bases at J, with 18 bases between. The CDR3 spans 16 residues. The germline CDR1 and CDR2 sequences are SGHTA and FQGNSA. The chain's CDR3 is CASSFRQFNGGYEQYF. The CDR3, as DNA: TGTGCCAGCAGCTTTAGACAGTTCAATGGGGGCTACGAGCAGTACTTC. Filled out from reference TRBV7-2 and TRBJ2-7, the complete variable domain reads GAGVSQSPSNKVTEKGKDVELRCDPISGHTALYWYRQSLGQGLEFLIYFQGNSAPDKSGLPSDRFSAERTGGSVSTLTIQRTQQEDSAVYLCASSFRQFNGGYEQYFGPGTRLTVT.

This clonotype was found many times. This chain connects TRBV12-3 or TRBV12-4 to TRBJ1-1; unclear D gene. CDR3 length: 13 residues. V shed 3 bases and J shed 4 bases, with 9 bases lying between them. The CDR3 region is CASSFMVGTEAFF. Here the CDR3 DNA reads TGTGCCAGCAGTTTTATGGTTGGCACTGAAGCTTTCTTT.

This clonotype was detected many times. The gene calls are TRBV3-1 and TRBJ2-7; D is unresolved. V was shortened by 5 bases and J by 3 bases, with 5 bases between the two germline ends. The CDR3 length is 11 residues. Germline values: CDR1 LGHDT, CDR2 YNNKEL (reference sequence). Here the CDR3 reads CASSSVYEQYF. In nucleotides, the CDR3 is TGTGCCAGCAGCTCCGTCTACGAGCAGTACTTC.

This clonotype came up many times. The chain uses TRBV12-3 or TRBV12-4 and TRBJ2-1; D is uncertain. The CDR3 length is 10 residues. V lost 3 bases and J 6 bases, leaving 0 bases between the germline ends. This chain's CDR3 is CASSFNEQFF. As DNA, the CDR3 is TGTGCCAGCAGTTTCAATGAGCAGTTCTTC.

In its sample, this clonotype was seen many times. The rearrangement links TRBV20-1 to TRBJ2-2; possibly TRBD2 for D (5 bases). V was shortened by 6 bases and J by 3 bases, with 14 bases between the two germline ends. CDR1 and CDR2 (germline): DFQATT, SNEGSKA (reference sequence). The CDR3 loop spans 14 amino acids. CDR3 protein: CSAKAGSDTGELFF. CDR3 in DNA: TGCAGTGCCAAGGCGGGCAGCGACACCGGGGAGCTGTTTTTT.

This clonotype showed up many times. This sequence joins TRBV5-1 and TRBJ1-4; D is perhaps TRBD1 (5 bases). V lost 2 bases to trimming and J lost 0 bases, with 5 bases between them. Germline CDR1 and CDR2: SGHRS and YFSETQ. The CDR3 consists of 14 residues. The CDR3 region has the DNA TGCGCCAGCAGCTTAGGGGCAACTAATGAAAAACTGTTTTTT. Translation gives CASSLGATNEKLFF.

This clonotype was counted many times. The chain carries TRBV29-1 and TRBJ2-3; the match to TRBD1 covers 10 bases. The V and J ends lost 0 bases and 4 bases, in that order; junction bases with no gene match: 7. The germline CDR1 and CDR2 sequences are SQVTM and ANQGSEA. CDR3 length equals 16 residues. In DNA form, the CDR3 reads TGCAGCGTTGAAGATCTCAAGACAGGGGGCGCAGATACGCAGTATTTT. The encoded protein is CSVEDLKTGGADTQYF.

This clonotype was observed at least ten times. The gene calls are TRBV20-1 and TRBJ2-7; D ambiguous. Per germline, CDR1 DFQATT and CDR2 SNEGSKA (reference sequence). V lost 2 bases, J lost 0 bases, and 8 bases lay in between. The CDR3 has 13 amino acids. The CDR3 nucleotides are TGCAGTGCTAGACGCAGGAGCTCCTACGAGCAGTACTTC. This codes for CSARRRSSYEQYF.

There are many counts of this clonotype. CDR3 coding DNA: TGTGCCAGCAGTCGGACAGTGGATAATGAAAAACTGTTTTTT. Its protein is CASSRTVDNEKLFF. The rearrangement uses TRBV12-3 or TRBV12-4 and TRBJ1-4; a weak D match, TRBD1 (6 bases). CDR3 length: 14 amino acids. The V end lost 5 bases, the J end lost 4 bases, and 11 bases lay between the germline ends.

This clonotype was recorded at least ten times. The chain has TRBV4-1 and TRBJ2-2; TRBD2 is a possible D gene (5 bases). The CDR3 length is 16 residues. CDR1 and CDR2 from the germline V gene are MGHRA and YSYEKL. Trimming pared 9 bases from V and 8 bases from J, leaving 25 bases between. The CDR3 reads CASTRLGSEGTGELFF. As DNA, the CDR3 is TGCGCCAGTACCCGCCTGGGCAGCGAGGGAACGGGGGAGCTGTTTTTT.

This clonotype was observed at least ten times. A much larger clonotype is one base distant, so this may be a read error. The missing conserved phenylalanine or tryptophan at the end of this CDR3 makes a read error likely. The chain couples TRBV12-3 or TRBV12-4 to TRBJ1-2, with D possibly being TRBD1 (6 bases). This CDR3 region has 13 residues. V was clipped by 6 bases and J by 7 bases, with 15 bases between them. The CDR3 coding sequence is TGTGCCAGCAGCCCAACAGGGTCTCGTGGCTACACCTGC. Its translation is CASSPTGSRGYTC.

Ten or more counts support this clonotype. V and J are TRBV3-1 and TRBJ2-7, with D maybe TRBD1 (5 bases). Germline CDR1 LGHDT, CDR2 YNNKEL (reference sequence). Trimming took 4 bases from V and 2 from J, leaving 9 bases between them. The length of the CDR3 is 13 residues. DNA of the CDR3: TGTGCCAGCAGCCCGTTCAGGGCCTACGAGCAGTACTTC. This sequence encodes CASSPFRAYEQYF.

This clonotype has more than one count but fewer than ten. A much more abundant neighbour one base away suggests this may be a read error. The gene calls are TRBV12-3 or TRBV12-4 and TRBJ2-1; 8 bases fit TRBD2. This CDR3 has 12 amino acids. In nucleotides, the CDR3 is TGTGACAGCACAGCGGGGGTGGATGAGCAGTTCTTC. Residues: CDSTAGVDEQFF.

This clonotype was seen repeatedly, ten times or more. The rearrangement joins TRBV9 to TRBJ2-6; 8 bases line up with TRBD1. This CDR3 is 14 amino acids long. Germline values: CDR1 SGDLS, CDR2 YYNGEE. Trimming cost V 3 bases and J 4 bases; bases outside gene matches: 0. CDR3 nucleotides: TGTGCCAGCAGCGCAGGGGGCGGGGCCAACGTCCTGACTTTC. This codes for CASSAGGGANVLTF.

Ten or more counts support this clonotype. The chain employs TRBV7-6 and TRBJ2-2, with D possibly TRBD1 on 6 matching bases. This CDR3 has 16 amino acids. Trimming stripped 5 bases from V and 4 bases from J, with 17 bases between. Germline CDR1 reads SGHVS; CDR2 reads FNYEAQ. For the CDR3, the DNA is TGTGCCAGCAGCCTTTTATGGGGGCCCCTCACCGGGGAGCTGTTTTTT. It specifies CASSLLWGPLTGELFF.

This clonotype was seen many times. This chain connects TRBV12-3 or TRBV12-4 to TRBJ1-2, with 8 bases identical to TRBD1. CDR3 size: 15 residues. V gave up 4 bases and J gave up 8 bases; unmatched junction bases: 12. The CDR3 nucleotides are TGTGCCAGCAGTTCCCCGGGCAGGGGGCTGTCCGGCTACACCTTC. It translates to CASSSPGRGLSGYTF.

Many counts were recorded for this clonotype. The chain has TRBV7-6 and TRBJ2-1; 12 nucleotides line up with TRBD2. CDR1 and CDR2 from the germline V gene are SGHVS and FNYEAQ. The junction had 7 bases not matched to a gene; V was cut back by 1 base and J by 9 bases. This CDR3 is 16 amino acids long. CDR3 protein: CASSLDPASGGAEQFF. The CDR3, as DNA: TGTGCCAGCAGCTTAGATCCGGCTAGCGGGGGGGCTGAGCAGTTCTTC.

The V gene is TRBV6-6, the J gene TRBJ2-7, with D maybe TRBD1 (5 bases). V lost 8 bases and J lost 4, with 21 bases in between. Germline V CDR1 and CDR2: MNHNY, SVGAGI (reference sequence). This CDR3 comprises 15 residues. CDR3 loop: CASSGWGPSGYEQYF. DNA for the CDR3: TGTGCCAGCTCAGGTTGGGGCCCCTCAGGTTACGAGCAGTACTTC.

This clonotype has at least ten counts. The rearrangement links TRBV20-1 to TRBJ2-3, with D perhaps TRBD1 (6 bases). CDR3 size: 14 residues. Germline values: CDR1 DFQATT, CDR2 SNEGSKA (reference sequence). The V end lost 7 bases, the J end lost 8 bases, and 22 bases lay between the germline ends. Written as DNA, the CDR3 is TGCAGTGTTAGGACCAGCTGGGGGCGAGGTACGCAGTATTTT. Protein product: CSVRTSWGRGTQYF.

The rearrangement joins TRBV5-1 to TRBJ2-1; perhaps TRBD1 as D (6 bases). The CDR3 is 15 amino acids. Germline CDR1 and CDR2: SGHRS and YFSETQ. V lost 6 bases, J lost 0 bases, and 13 bases lay in between. CDR3 coding DNA: TGCGCCAGCAATAAACAGGGAACCTCCTACAATGAGCAGTTCTTC. The encoded protein is CASNKQGTSYNEQFF.

This clonotype was seen ten or more times. CDR3 sequence: CATTGGYQETQYF. The CDR3 DNA is TGTGCCACAACGGGGGGCTACCAAGAGACCCAGTACTTC. The chain joins TRBV10-3 to TRBJ2-5; D might be TRBD2 (7 bases). V was trimmed by 10 bases and J by 0 bases, leaving 12 bases between them. Germline CDR1 reads ENHRY; CDR2 reads SYGVKD. The CDR3 contains 13 residues.

This clonotype was observed a few times. The V and J genes are TRBV7-9 and TRBJ1-1, with 8 bases identical to TRBD1. Germline V lookup: CDR1 SEHNR, CDR2 FQNEAQ (reference sequence). The V segment lost 6 bases and the J segment 4 bases; nucleotides outside the gene matches: 4. This CDR3 contains 13 residues. CDR3 in amino acids: CASRPTGGTEAFF. CDR3 DNA: TGTGCCAGCAGACCTACAGGGGGCACTGAAGCTTTCTTT. The entire variable domain, with the rest obtained from reference TRBV7-9 and TRBJ1-1, is as follows: DTGVSQNPRHKITKRGQNVTFRCDPISEHNRLYWYRQTLGQGPEFLTYFQNEAQLEKSRLLSDRFSAERPKGSFSTLEIQRTEQGDSAMYLCASRPTGGTEAFFGQGTRLTVV.

This clonotype was recorded many times. The chain is built from TRBV11-2 and TRBJ2-3, with D possibly matching TRBD1 (5 bases). The CDR3 is made up of 18 amino acids. Trimming shortened V by 0 bases and J by 1 base, and 17 bases separated the two germline ends. The germline CDR1 and CDR2 sequences are SGHAT and FQNNGV. In DNA, the CDR3 is TGTGCCAGCAGCTTAGATCAGATCCAGGGCTGGGGCACAGATACGCAGTATTTT. This encodes CASSLDQIQGWGTDTQYF.

This clonotype was counted ten times or more. V gene TRBV7-9 combines with J gene TRBJ1-2; D not certain. CDR1 and CDR2 (germline): SEHNR, FQNEAQ (reference sequence). V was trimmed by 4 bases and J by 6 bases, leaving 6 bases between them. The CDR3 is 11 residues long. CDR3: CASSSRNGYTF. Here the CDR3 DNA reads TGTGCCAGCAGCTCTAGAAATGGCTACACCTTC.